This T cell receptor (beta chain) originates from a study of blood T cell dynamics during melanoma immunotherapy. Turning to the study itself: Patients with metastatic melanoma got pembrolizumab or nivolumab-ipilimumab as first-line care. General observations from the study: PBMC repertoires of eventual disease-control patients split at W3 into clonality or diversity gains.

Stated time point: week 3, after first cycle of checkpoint inhibitor. Apart from a couple of fast progressors, RECIST 1.1 response was judged 12 weeks post-infusion. No patient had earlier systemic cancer treatment, concurrent immunosuppressants, or another active cancer. CDR3 length: 15 amino acids. Germline CDR1 and CDR2: MDHEN and SYDVKM. J lost 4 bases, V lost 3 bases, and 3 bases had no gene match. Profiling relied on immunoSEQ multiplex PCR, and the TCRdb table lists in-frame clones only, not all of them. The top ten clones hold roughly 7.1% of a sample with around 20,000 clones, roughly 87% of them seen once. Regarding this clone: The target antigen is unknown.

The sequence derives from a human donor with melanoma. This chain uses TRBV28 with TRBJ2-3, with TRBD2 matching 11 bases. Specimen: blood, collected from a patient treated with checkpoint blockade. The CDR3 is CASSLLAGGADTQYF. Here the CDR3 DNA reads TGTGCCAGCAGTTTGCTAGCGGGAGGTGCAGATACGCAGTATTTT.